A single TCR beta chain is shown here with its context. Only in-frame clones appear in the TCRdb table, and some are missing; sequencing was by immunoSEQ multiplex PCR. The repertoire holds 300,000 to 350,000 clones, with approximately 89% as singletons. This record comes from a study of blood T cell repertoires in COVID-19. The CDR3 loop spans 14 amino acids. CDR1 and CDR2 from the germline V gene are SGHDT and YYEEEE. V was shortened by 4 bases and J by 5 bases, with 15 bases between the two germline ends. The receptor's source is a young man who had recovered from COVID-19. The sequenced material came from PBMCs or T cells enriched from blood (not recorded which). The chain links TRBV5-6 to TRBJ1-2, with TRBD1 as a possible D gene (5 bases). The CDR3 DNA reads as TGTGCCAGCAGCCCAGGGTACTATGGGTATGGCTACACCTTC. Its translation is CASSPGYYGYGYTF.